This is a list of T cell receptor beta chains from one sample in a study of Graves' ophthalmopathy and Graves' hyperthyroidism. One entry per CDR3 protein, called by TCRdb with MiXCR from the multiplex PCR reads. The sample shows about 210,000 distinct CDR3 sequences, under 30% of them seen only once. Sequences were obtained from peripheral blood. The receptors were gathered from a man over 45 with Graves' ophthalmopathy. The CDR3 runs from the conserved cysteine through the conserved F or W. Each record gives: D gene, J gene, clone size, V gene, CDR3 length, CDR3 protein, CDR3 DNA. The D gene is left open where the match is weak. Size is omitted from some rows. Given values are once, few, many or a class for expanded clones.

.	TRBJ1-1	many	TRBV29-1	13	CSVSPGTVSEAFF	TGCAGCGTTTCTCCCGGGACGGTCTCTGAAGCTTTCTTT
.	TRBJ1-1	.	TRBV2	14	CASRARITDTEAFF	TGTGCCAGCAGGGCCCGTATCACGGACACTGAAGCTTTCTTT
.	TRBJ1-1	many	TRBV6-5	14	CASSWTKRNTEAFF	TGTGCCAGCAGTTGGACAAAAAGGAACACTGAAGCTTTCTTT
.	TRBJ2-5	many	TRBV28	13	CASSPREQETQYF	TGTGCCAGCAGTCCTAGGGAACAAGAGACCCAGTACTTC
.	TRBJ2-7	.	TRBV12-3/TRBV12-4	14	CASSPLEETYEQYF	TGTGCCAGCAGTCCTCTCGAGGAGACCTACGAGCAGTACTTC
TRBD1	TRBJ1-6	.	TRBV12-3/TRBV12-4	14	CASSPGQGGTPLHF	TGTGCCAGCAGTCCGGGACAGGGCGGTACACCCCTCCACTTT
TRBD2	TRBJ2-7	many	TRBV19	14	CASNPSGRAYEQYF	TGTGCCAGTAACCCTAGCGGGAGGGCCTACGAGCAGTACTTC
.	TRBJ1-2	.	TRBV6-5	13	CASSYRSDYGYTF	TGTGCCAGCAGTTACCGTAGTGACTATGGCTACACCTTC
.	TRBJ2-5	many	TRBV12-3/TRBV12-4	13	CASRRDNQKTQYF	TGTGCCAGCAGACGGGACAACCAAAAGACCCAGTACTTC
TRBD1	TRBJ1-5	many	TRBV19	14	CASGDRRNNQPQHF	TGTGCCAGCGGGGACAGAAGAAACAATCAGCCCCAGCATTTT
TRBD1	TRBJ2-7	many	TRBV12-3/TRBV12-4	13	CASSLPGGYEQYF	TGTGCCAGCAGTTTACCAGGGGGCTACGAGCAGTACTTC
.	TRBJ1-5	many	TRBV6-5	12	CASGQGVGPQHF	TGTGCCAGCGGTCAGGGTGTGGGGCCCCAGCATTTT
TRBD2	TRBJ2-5	many	TRBV6-2/TRBV6-3	17	CASSYGRTSGSAETQYF	TGTGCCAGCAGTTACGGTAGGACTAGCGGGAGCGCGGAGACCCAGTACTTC
.	TRBJ2-3	many	TRBV12-3/TRBV12-4	17	CASSFSPHDEGTDTQYF	TGTGCCAGCAGTTTCTCGCCGCACGACGAGGGCACAGATACGCAGTATTTT
TRBD2	TRBJ2-3	many	TRBV6-2/TRBV6-3	15	CASLPGTTHRDTQYF	TGTGCCTCCTTACCCGGGACTACTCACAGAGATACGCAGTATTTT
.	TRBJ2-4	many	TRBV7-6	13	CASSLGGTVGQYF	TGTGCCAGCAGCTTAGGGGGCACTGTCGGTCAGTACTTC
.	TRBJ2-7	many	TRBV20-1	13	CSARGTLPYEQYF	TGCAGTGCTAGAGGGACACTTCCCTACGAGCAGTACTTC
TRBD1	TRBJ2-4	many	TRBV29-1	13	CSVTTGNKNIQYF	TGCAGCGTTACGACAGGGAACAAAAACATTCAGTACTTC
.	TRBJ1-3	many	TRBV14	16	CASSNPGHLSGNTIYF	TGTGCCAGCAGCAATCCGGGACACCTCTCTGGAAACACCATATATTTT
.	TRBJ1-5	.	TRBV27	18	CASSLSGSPLFANQPQHF	TGTGCCAGCAGTTTATCGGGCAGTCCCTTGTTCGCAAATCAGCCCCAGCATTTT
.	TRBJ1-2	many	TRBV6-4	15	CASSPTLTGNYGYTF	TGTGCCAGCAGCCCGACCTTGACAGGAAACTATGGCTACACCTTC
.	TRBJ2-5	many	TRBV11-2	14	CASSLGPGGETQYF	TGTGCCAGCAGCCTTGGACCAGGAGGAGAGACCCAGTACTTC
TRBD1	TRBJ1-2	many	TRBV27	14	CASSLQLGQDGYTF	TGTGCCAGCAGTCTCCAACTCGGACAGGATGGCTACACCTTC
TRBD2	TRBJ2-7	many	TRBV20-1	17	CSARALGLAGLSYEQYF	TGCAGTGCTAGAGCCCTGGGACTAGCGGGATTGTCCTACGAGCAGTACTTC
.	TRBJ2-7	many	TRBV6-2/TRBV6-3	13	CASRYSGPYEQYF	TGTGCCAGCAGATACAGCGGGCCCTACGAGCAGTACTTC
TRBD2	TRBJ2-7	many	TRBV6-5	15	CASSYSSREGYEQYF	TGTGCCAGCAGTTACTCGTCCCGGGAGGGCTACGAGCAGTACTTC
TRBD1	TRBJ1-2	.	TRBV28	15	CASRSDRNLDYGYTF	TGTGCCAGCAGGTCGGACAGGAACCTAGACTATGGCTACACCTTC
TRBD1	TRBJ1-6	few	TRBV29-1	13	CSVEDHKSRGPHF	TGCAGCGTTGAAGATCATAAATCCAGGGGGCCCCACTTT
.	TRBJ1-1	.	TRBV30	14	CAWRKDSANTEAFF	TGTGCCTGGAGAAAGGACAGTGCAAACACTGAAGCTTTCTTT
.	TRBJ1-2	once	TRBV10-2	14	CASRQTGSNYGYTF	TGCGCCAGCAGACAGACAGGCAGCAACTATGGCTACACCTTC
.	TRBJ1-1	many	TRBV29-1	12	CSAQGGADEAFF	TGCAGCGCCCAGGGTGGCGCCGATGAAGCTTTCTTT
TRBD2	TRBJ2-5	many	TRBV2	16	CASRLAGVGPNMAQYF	TGTGCCAGCAGGCTAGCGGGAGTAGGGCCCAATATGGCCCAGTACTTC
.	TRBJ2-7	few	TRBV2	12	CASSPTFYEQYF	TGTGCCAGCAGTCCAACATTCTACGAGCAGTACTTC
TRBD2	TRBJ2-2	many	TRBV30	15	CAWSVLAGVTGELFF	TGTGCCTGGAGTGTCCTAGCGGGAGTCACCGGGGAGCTGTTTTTT
.	TRBJ1-1	.	TRBV7-9	13	CASTKDRGTGAFF	TGTGCCAGCACCAAAGATAGGGGCACGGGAGCTTTCTTT
.	TRBJ1-2	many	TRBV12-3/TRBV12-4	11	CASSRAYGYTF	TGTGCCAGCAGCAGGGCCTATGGCTACACCTTC
.	TRBJ2-6	many	TRBV30	12	CARSSGANVLTF	TGTGCTCGGAGCTCTGGGGCCAACGTCCTGACTTTC
.	TRBJ2-7	.	TRBV6-5	16	CASSYSMGTGSYEQYF	TGTGCCAGCAGTTACTCGATGGGGACTGGCTCCTACGAGCAGTACTTC
.	TRBJ2-7	many	TRBV7-2	13	CASSLPYPYEQYF	TGTGCCAGCAGCTTACCCTACCCCTACGAGCAGTACTTC
TRBD2	TRBJ2-7	many	TRBV12-3/TRBV12-4	16	CASSYAGGHKSHEQYF	TGTGCCAGCAGTTATGCGGGAGGGCATAAGTCCCACGAGCAGTACTTC
.	TRBJ2-7	.	TRBV30	11	CAWSGMGAGYF	TGTGCCTGGTCTGGTATGGGGGCGGGGTACTTC
.	TRBJ2-7	.	TRBV6-1	14	CASSVLGQIYEQYF	TGTGCCAGCAGTGTGTTGGGACAAATCTACGAGCAGTACTTC
.	TRBJ1-1	many	TRBV20-1	15	CSARVPGRRNTEAFF	TGCAGTGCTAGAGTTCCGGGACGCCGGAACACTGAAGCTTTCTTT
.	TRBJ1-1	few	TRBV6-1	13	CASSLRRGLEAFF	TGTGCCAGCAGTCTCCGTCGCGGGCTTGAAGCTTTCTTT
.	TRBJ1-2	once	TRBV7-6	15	CASSLGGGQGSGYTF	TGTGCCAGCAGCTTAGGCGGTGGGCAGGGGAGCGGCTACACCTTC
.	TRBJ1-1	many	TRBV11-2	13	CASSLDVRYEAFF	TGTGCCAGCAGCTTAGACGTCCGGTACGAAGCTTTCTTT
.	TRBJ2-7	many	TRBV11-2	12	CASSLDGLEQYF	TGTGCCAGCAGCTTAGACGGGCTCGAGCAGTACTTC